This TCR beta chain was obtained from a study of T cells in Graves' hyperthyroidism and ophthalmopathy. RNA transcripts were the template for amplifying TCR beta CDR3 regions. First-round RT-PCR targeting the TCR CDR3 was performed with the HTBI primer set. A single record per CDR3 protein comes from TCRdb applying MiXCR to the multiplex PCR reads. Among approximately 560,000 distinct CDR3 sequences, about 45% were seen once, and the ten largest hold about 8.2%. The CDR3 extends over 17 amino acids. CDR1 and CDR2 (germline): SGHTA, FQGNSA. V gave up 5 bases and J gave up 1 base; unmatched junction bases: 9.

Sequenced sample: peripheral blood or thyroid tissue (not recorded which). The J gene is TRBJ1-5, the V gene TRBV7-2; 9 positions agree with TRBD1. The TCR sequence derives from a woman aged 18-29 years with Graves' hyperthyroidism. The CDR3 nucleotides are TGTGCCAGCAGCCAAGATTGGACAGGGGCAAGCAATCAGCCCCAGCATTTT. It codes for CASSQDWTGASNQPQHF.